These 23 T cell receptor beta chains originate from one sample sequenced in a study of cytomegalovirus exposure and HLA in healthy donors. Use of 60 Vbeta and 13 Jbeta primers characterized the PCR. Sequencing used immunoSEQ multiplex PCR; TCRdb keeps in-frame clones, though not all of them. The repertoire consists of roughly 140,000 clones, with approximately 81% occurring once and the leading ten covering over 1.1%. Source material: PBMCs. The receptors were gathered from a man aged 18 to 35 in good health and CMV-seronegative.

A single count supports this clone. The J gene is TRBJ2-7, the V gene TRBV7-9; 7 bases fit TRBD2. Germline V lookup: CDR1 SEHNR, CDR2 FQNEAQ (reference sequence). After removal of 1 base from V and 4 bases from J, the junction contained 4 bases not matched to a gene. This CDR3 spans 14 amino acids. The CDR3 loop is CASSLVGLEYEQYF. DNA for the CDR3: TGTGCCAGCAGCTTAGTCGGACTAGAATACGAGCAGTACTTC.

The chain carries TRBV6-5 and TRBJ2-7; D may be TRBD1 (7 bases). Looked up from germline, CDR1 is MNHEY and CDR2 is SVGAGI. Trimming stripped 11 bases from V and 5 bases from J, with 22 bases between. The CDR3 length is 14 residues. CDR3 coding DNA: TGTGCCGGCCCAGGGGGGATGAATGGCAACGAGCAGTACTTC. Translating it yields CAGPGGMNGNEQYF.

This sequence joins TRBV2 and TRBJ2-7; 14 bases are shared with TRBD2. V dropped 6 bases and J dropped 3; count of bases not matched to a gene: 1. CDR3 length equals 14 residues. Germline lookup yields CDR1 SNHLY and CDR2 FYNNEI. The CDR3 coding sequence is TGTGCCAGCAGGGGGACTAGCGGGAGCTACGAGCAGTACTTC. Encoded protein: CASRGTSGSYEQYF.

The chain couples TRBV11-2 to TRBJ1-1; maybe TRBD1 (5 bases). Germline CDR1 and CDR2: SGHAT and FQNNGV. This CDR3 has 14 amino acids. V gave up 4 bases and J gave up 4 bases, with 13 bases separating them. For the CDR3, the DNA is TGTGCCAGCAGCTCTTCTTGGGGGGTCACTGAAGCTTTCTTT. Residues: CASSSSWGVTEAFF.

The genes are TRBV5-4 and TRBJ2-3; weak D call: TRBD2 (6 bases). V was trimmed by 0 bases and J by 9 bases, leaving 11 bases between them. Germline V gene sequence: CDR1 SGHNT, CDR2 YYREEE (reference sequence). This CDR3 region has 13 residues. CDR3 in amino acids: CASSLGTGETQYF. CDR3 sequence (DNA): TGTGCCAGCAGCTTGGGTACGGGGGAGACGCAGTATTTT.

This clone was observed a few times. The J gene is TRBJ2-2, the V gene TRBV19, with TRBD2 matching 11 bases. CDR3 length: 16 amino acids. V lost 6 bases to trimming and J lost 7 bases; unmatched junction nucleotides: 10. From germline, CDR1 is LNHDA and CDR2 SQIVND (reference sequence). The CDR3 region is CASSVPGTSGFGELFF. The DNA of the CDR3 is TGTGCCAGTAGCGTCCCCGGGACTAGCGGATTCGGGGAGCTGTTTTTT.

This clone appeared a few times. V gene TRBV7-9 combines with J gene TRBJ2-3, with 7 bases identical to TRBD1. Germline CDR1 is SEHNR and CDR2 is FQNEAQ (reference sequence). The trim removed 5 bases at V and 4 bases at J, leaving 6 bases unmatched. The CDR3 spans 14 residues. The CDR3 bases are TGTGCCAGCAGCCTTACAGGGGATGCAGATACGCAGTATTTT. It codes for CASSLTGDADTQYF.

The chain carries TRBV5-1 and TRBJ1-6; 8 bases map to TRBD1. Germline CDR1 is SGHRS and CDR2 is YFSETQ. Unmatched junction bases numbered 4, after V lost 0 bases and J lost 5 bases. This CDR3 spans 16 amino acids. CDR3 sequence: CASSLVETGDNSPLHF. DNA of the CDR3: TGCGCCAGCAGCTTGGTCGAGACAGGGGATAATTCACCCCTCCACTTT.

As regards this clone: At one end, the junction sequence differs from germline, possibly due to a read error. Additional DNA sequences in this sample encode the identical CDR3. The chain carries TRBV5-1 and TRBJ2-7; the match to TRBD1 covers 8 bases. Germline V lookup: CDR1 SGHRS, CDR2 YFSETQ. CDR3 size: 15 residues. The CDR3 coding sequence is TGCGCCAGCAGCTTGAGACAGGGGTCCACCTACGAACAGTACTTC. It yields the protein CASSLRQGSTYEQYF.

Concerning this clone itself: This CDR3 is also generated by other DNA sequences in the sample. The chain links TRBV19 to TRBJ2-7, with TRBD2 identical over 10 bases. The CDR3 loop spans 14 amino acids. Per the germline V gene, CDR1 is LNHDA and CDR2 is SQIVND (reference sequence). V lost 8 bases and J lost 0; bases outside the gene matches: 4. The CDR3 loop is CASSPSGSSYEQYF. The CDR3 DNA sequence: TGTGCCAGTTCCCCTAGCGGGAGCTCCTACGAGCAGTACTTC.

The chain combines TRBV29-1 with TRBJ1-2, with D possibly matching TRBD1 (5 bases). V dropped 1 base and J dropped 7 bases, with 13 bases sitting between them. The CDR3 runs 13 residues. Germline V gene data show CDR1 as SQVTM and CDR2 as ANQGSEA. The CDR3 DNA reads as TGCAGCGTTGAAGGGATGTTCGGGGGTGGCTACACCTTC. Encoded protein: CSVEGMFGGGYTF.

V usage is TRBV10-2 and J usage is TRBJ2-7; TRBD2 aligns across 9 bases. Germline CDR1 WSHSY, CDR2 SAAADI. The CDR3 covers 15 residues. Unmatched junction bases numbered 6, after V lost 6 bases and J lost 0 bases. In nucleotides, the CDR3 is TGCGCCAGCAGCCCCAGTAGCGGGAGCTCCTACGAGCAGTACTTC. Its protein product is CASSPSSGSSYEQYF.

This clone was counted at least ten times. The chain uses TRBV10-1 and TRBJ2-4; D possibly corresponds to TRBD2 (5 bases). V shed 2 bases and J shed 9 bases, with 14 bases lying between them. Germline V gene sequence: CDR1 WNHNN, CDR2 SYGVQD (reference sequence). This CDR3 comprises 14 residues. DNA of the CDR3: TGCGCCAGCAGTGAGAGGACGGGGAGAGGCATTCAGTACTTC. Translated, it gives CASSERTGRGIQYF.

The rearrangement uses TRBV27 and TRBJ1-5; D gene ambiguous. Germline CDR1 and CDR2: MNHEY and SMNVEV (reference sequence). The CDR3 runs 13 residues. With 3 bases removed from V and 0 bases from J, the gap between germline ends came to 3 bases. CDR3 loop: CASSFNSNQPQHF. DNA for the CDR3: TGTGCCAGCAGTTTTAATAGCAATCAGCCCCAGCATTTT.

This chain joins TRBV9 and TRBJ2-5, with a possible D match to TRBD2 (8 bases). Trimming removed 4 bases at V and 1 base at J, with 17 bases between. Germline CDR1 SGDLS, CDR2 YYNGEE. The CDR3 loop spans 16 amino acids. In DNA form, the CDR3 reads TGTGCCAGCAGCCAGGGGGTAGCGGGATCCCAAGAGACCCAGTACTTC. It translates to CASSQGVAGSQETQYF.

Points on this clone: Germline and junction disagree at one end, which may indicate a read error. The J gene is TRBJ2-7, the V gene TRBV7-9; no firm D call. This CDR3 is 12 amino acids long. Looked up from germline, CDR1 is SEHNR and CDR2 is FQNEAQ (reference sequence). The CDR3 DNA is TGTTCCAGCAGCTCTAACTCCTACGAGCAGTACTTC. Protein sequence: CSSSSNSYEQYF.

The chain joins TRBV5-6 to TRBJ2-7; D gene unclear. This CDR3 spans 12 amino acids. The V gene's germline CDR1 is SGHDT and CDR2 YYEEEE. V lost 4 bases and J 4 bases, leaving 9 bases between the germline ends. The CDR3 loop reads CASSVTHYEQYF. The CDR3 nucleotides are TGTGCCAGCAGCGTGACTCATTACGAGCAGTACTTC. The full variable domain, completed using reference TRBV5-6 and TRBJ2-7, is DAGVTQSPTHLIKTRGQQVTLRCSPKSGHDTVSWYQQALGQGPQFIFQYYEEEERQRGNFPDRFSGHQFPNYSSELNVNALLLGDSALYLCASSVTHYEQYFGPGTRLTVT.

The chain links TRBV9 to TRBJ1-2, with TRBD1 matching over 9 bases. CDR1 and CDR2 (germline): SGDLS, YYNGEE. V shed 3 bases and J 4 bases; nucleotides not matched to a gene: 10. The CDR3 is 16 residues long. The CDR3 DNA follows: TGTGCCAGCAGCGCCTCATCACAGGGGGCTGGCTATGGCTACACCTTC. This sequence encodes CASSASSQGAGYGYTF.

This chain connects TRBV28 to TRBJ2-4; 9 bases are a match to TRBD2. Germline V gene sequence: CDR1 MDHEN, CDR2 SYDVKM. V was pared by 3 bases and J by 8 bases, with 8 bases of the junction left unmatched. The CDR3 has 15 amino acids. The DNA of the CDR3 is TGTGCCAGCAGTTTCGGGGCTAGCGGGATTGACATTCAGTACTTC. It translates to CASSFGASGIDIQYF.

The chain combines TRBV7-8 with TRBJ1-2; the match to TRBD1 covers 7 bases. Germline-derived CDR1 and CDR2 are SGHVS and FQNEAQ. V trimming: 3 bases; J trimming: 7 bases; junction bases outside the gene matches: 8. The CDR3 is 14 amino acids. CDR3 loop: CASSFFAGGAGYTF. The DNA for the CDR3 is TGTGCCAGCAGCTTTTTCGCAGGGGGTGCTGGCTACACCTTC.

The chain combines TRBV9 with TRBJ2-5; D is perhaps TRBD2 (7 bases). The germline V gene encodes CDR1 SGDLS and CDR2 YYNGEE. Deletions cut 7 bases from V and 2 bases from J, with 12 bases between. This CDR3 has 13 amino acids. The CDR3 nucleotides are TGTGCCAGCTCTAGGGGGGGACAAGAGACCCAGTACTTC. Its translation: CASSRGGQETQYF. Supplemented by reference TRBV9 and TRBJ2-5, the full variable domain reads DSGVTQTPKHLITATGQRVTLRCSPRSGDLSVYWYQQSLDQGLQFLIQYYNGEERAKGNILERFSAQQFPDLHSELNLSSLELGDSALYFCASSRGGQETQYFGPGTRLLVL.

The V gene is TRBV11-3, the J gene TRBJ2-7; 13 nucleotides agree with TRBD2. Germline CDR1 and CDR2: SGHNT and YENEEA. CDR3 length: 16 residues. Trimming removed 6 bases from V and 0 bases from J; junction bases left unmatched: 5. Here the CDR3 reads CASRVTSGRASYEQYF. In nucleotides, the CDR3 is TGTGCCAGCAGAGTCACTAGCGGGAGGGCCTCCTACGAGCAGTACTTC.

The CDR3 is CASSPTGVAGEQYF. Here the CDR3 DNA reads TGTGCCAGCAGTCCCACCGGTGTGGCGGGCGAGCAGTACTTC. The chain has TRBV27 and TRBJ2-7, with D perhaps matching TRBD2 (5 bases). V was pared by 5 bases and J by 6 bases, with 17 bases between. Germline CDR1 MNHEY, CDR2 SMNVEV (reference sequence). The CDR3 contains 14 residues.